This is a list of T cell receptor beta chains from one sample in a study of T-cell reconstitution after alpha-beta-depleted transplantation in children. MiXCR was run by TCRdb on the PCR reads, yielding one entry per CDR3 protein. The data hold about 350,000 distinct CDR3 sequences, with less than 15% observed a single time. The input for sequencing was PBMCs, taken from the stem cell graft. The receptors were gathered from a human donor who donated a stem cell graft to a child with Fanconi anemia. Each CDR3 is given with its conserved first and last residue. D genes are given only for firm matches. Clone size is stated in some rows and not others, as once, few, many or a class when expanded.

clone size,J gene,V gene,D gene,CDR3 DNA,CDR3 protein
.,TRBJ2-2,TRBV14,.,TGTGCCAGCAGACTCCAGAACACCGGGGAGCTGTTTTTT,CASRLQNTGELFF
few,TRBJ1-1,TRBV11-2,.,TGTGCCAGCAGCTTAGAGGCCAGGGTAAAAGCTTTCTTT,CASSLEARVKAFF
.,TRBJ2-7,TRBV20-1,.,TGCAGTGCTAGAGATCCTTCGAACTACGAGCAGTACTTC,CSARDPSNYEQYF
many,TRBJ2-1,TRBV29-1,.,TGCAGCGCCGAGAGGACAGAAAGGTACAATGAGCAGTTCTTC,CSAERTERYNEQFF
.,TRBJ2-6,TRBV12-3/TRBV12-4,TRBD1,TGTGCCAGCAGTTTTGGGACAGGGGGATACTCTGGGGCCAACGTCCTGACTTTC,CASSFGTGGYSGANVLTF
many,TRBJ2-7,TRBV27,.,TGTGCCAGCAGTTTATGGAGGGGCTACGAGCAGTACTTC,CASSLWRGYEQYF
few,TRBJ2-1,TRBV5-1,TRBD1,TGCGCCAGCAGCGCCGGGACAGGGGGCTACAATGAGCAGTTCTTC,CASSAGTGGYNEQFF
.,TRBJ1-2,TRBV7-9,.,TGTGCCAGCAGCCTGGTGGAGCGGGGCTACACCTTC,CASSLVERGYTF
.,TRBJ1-1,TRBV12-5,.,TGTGCTAGTGGTTCCGAGCCGAACACTGAAGCTTTCTTT,CASGSEPNTEAFF
few,TRBJ2-6,TRBV30,.,TGTGCCTGGAGTTTGGGGTCTGGGGCCAACGTCCTGACTTTC,CAWSLGSGANVLTF
many,TRBJ2-1,TRBV20-1,TRBD1,TGCAGTGCTTTCAGAGGGGGCGTCAACAATGAGCAGTTCTTC,CSAFRGGVNNEQFF
few,TRBJ1-6,TRBV2,.,TGTGCCAGCGCAAGGACTAGCTCCTATAATTCACCCCTCCACTTT,CASARTSSYNSPLHF
few,TRBJ2-3,TRBV6-5,TRBD2,TGTGCCAGCAGTTTAACTACTAGCGGGCCTTCCAGCGGAACAGATACGCAGTATTTT,CASSLTTSGPSSGTDTQYF
.,TRBJ2-1,TRBV18,.,TGTGCCAGCTCACCAGGCACAGCGGCCAACAATGAGCAGTTCTTC,CASSPGTAANNEQFF
many,TRBJ2-3,TRBV12-3/TRBV12-4,.,TGTGCCAGCAGTTACCCGGGACACGGGGCAGATACGCAGTATTTT,CASSYPGHGADTQYF
many,TRBJ2-2,TRBV7-8,.,TGTGCCAGCAGCTTAGTGGGGGCGGGGGCGACCGGGGAGCTGTTTTTT,CASSLVGAGATGELFF
.,TRBJ2-1,TRBV20-1,.,TGCAGTGCTAGAGATATTTGGGGATGGATGGGCAATGAGCAGTTCTTC,CSARDIWGWMGNEQFF
.,TRBJ2-5,TRBV25-1,.,TGTGCCAGCAGTGGACAAATTACAGGGTTTGGAGAGACCCAGTACTTC,CASSGQITGFGETQYF
many,TRBJ1-6,TRBV28,TRBD1,TGTGCCAGCGGACAGGGCGCTTCACCCCTCCACTTT,CASGQGASPLHF
.,TRBJ1-4,TRBV12-3/TRBV12-4,.,TGTGCCAGCCGCAAAAGGGGCACTAATGAAAAACTGTTTTTT,CASRKRGTNEKLFF
.,TRBJ2-7,TRBV5-1,TRBD1,TGCGCCAGCAGCAAAGACAGGGAAGCAGCCGAGCAGTACTTC,CASSKDREAAEQYF
.,TRBJ2-2,TRBV15,.,TGTGCCACCAGCAGAGCGGATGGGATTTACACCGGGGAGCTGTTTTTT,CATSRADGIYTGELFF
.,TRBJ1-1,TRBV7-8,.,TGTGCCAGCAGCTCTCCTCGCGCTGAAGCTTTCTTT,CASSSPRAEAFF
few,TRBJ1-2,TRBV7-9,.,TGTGCCAGCAGCTTAAGCGTGGGAGGCTACACCTTC,CASSLSVGGYTF
few,TRBJ1-1,TRBV11-1,.,TGTGCCAGCGAAAAATTCCGGGACCTTGAAGCTTTCTTT,CASEKFRDLEAFF
many,TRBJ1-5,TRBV12-3/TRBV12-4,.,TGTGCCAGCAGTGTTATGAATCAGCCCCAGCATTTT,CASSVMNQPQHF
.,TRBJ2-5,TRBV6-2/TRBV6-3,.,TGTGCCAGCAGCCCAACTCTGGTACCGCAAGAGACCCAGTACTTC,CASSPTLVPQETQYF